This record covers a single T cell receptor (beta chain). This clone appeared once. Its binding antigen is unknown. Within one base of it there is no much larger clone, and no base qualities were kept. This record belongs to a study of blood T cell repertoires in COVID-19 (dated by TCRdb to about 2020). With respect to the entire study: Samples from collaborators originated in the United States, Italy and Spain and spanned both the acute and convalescent phases of COVID-19. Where available, HLA class I and class II types were taken from metadata supplied by the sample provider and were not determined by assay-based typing. The samples were drawn from the first 160 participants of the ongoing ImmuneRACE study and from roughly 1,300 subjects provided by 6 global collaborators. Subjects who had been exposed to COVID-19, were actively infected with it, or had recovered from it provided the deeply sampled blood TCRbeta repertoires that made up the dataset. The prospective study material was composed of cDNA or gDNA derived from T cells, B-cell-depleted T cells, or PBMCs. The repertoires were released in a freely available public database meant as a resource for research on the immune response to SARS-CoV-2. Nearly every sample came with metadata listing a de-identified subject ID, COVID-19 status, age in years and sex.

TCRbeta CDR3 regions were amplified from genomic DNA using the immunoSEQ Assay, a bias-controlled multiplex PCR. Per the source publication's procedure: The number of nucleated cells in each sample was estimated by amplification of reference gene primers within the assay. Sequence reads were collapsed and filtered to measure the absolute abundance of every unique TCRbeta CDR3 rearrangement. For each sample, productive Simpson clonality was calculated by taking the square root of Simpson's diversity index across productive rearrangements. In TCRdb, the immuneACCESS table is reduced to in-frame sequences with V and J assigned. These tables do not hold every clone; where another copy was compared, an unresolved V gene accounts for under half, and the others remain unexplained. V, J and clone size are those of that table, while D and trimming were read from the DNA. The sample yields more than 150,000 clones; under 90% were counted once. Approximately 7.1% of the sample rests with the top ten.

Collaborating institutions collected whole blood in K2EDTA tubes following their own protocols. For TCRbeta analysis, collaborators shipped samples in one of three forms: frozen whole blood, isolated PBMCs, or DNA extracted from either of those sample types. What the authors observed across the whole study: The amount of clinical and demographic metadata varied by source and participant and was provided uncurated.

The germline V end is reduced by 4 bases and the J end by 7 bases; junction bases left unmatched: 7. From the cysteine up to the phenylalanine, the CDR3 has a length of 15 residues. The DNA shown is the 45-base CDR3, in frame from base 1. The germline V gene yields SGHDT for CDR1 and YYEEEE for CDR2. The specimen was peripheral blood. Here the chain combines TRBV5-6 and TRBJ1-6; TRBD1 aligns with 8 central bases. The source of this sequence is a human donor in a cohort sampled during active COVID-19. The CDR3 here reads CASSPGQGVNSPLHF. The sequence in DNA is TGTGCCAGCAGCCCCGGACAGGGTGTGAATTCACCCCTCCACTTT.